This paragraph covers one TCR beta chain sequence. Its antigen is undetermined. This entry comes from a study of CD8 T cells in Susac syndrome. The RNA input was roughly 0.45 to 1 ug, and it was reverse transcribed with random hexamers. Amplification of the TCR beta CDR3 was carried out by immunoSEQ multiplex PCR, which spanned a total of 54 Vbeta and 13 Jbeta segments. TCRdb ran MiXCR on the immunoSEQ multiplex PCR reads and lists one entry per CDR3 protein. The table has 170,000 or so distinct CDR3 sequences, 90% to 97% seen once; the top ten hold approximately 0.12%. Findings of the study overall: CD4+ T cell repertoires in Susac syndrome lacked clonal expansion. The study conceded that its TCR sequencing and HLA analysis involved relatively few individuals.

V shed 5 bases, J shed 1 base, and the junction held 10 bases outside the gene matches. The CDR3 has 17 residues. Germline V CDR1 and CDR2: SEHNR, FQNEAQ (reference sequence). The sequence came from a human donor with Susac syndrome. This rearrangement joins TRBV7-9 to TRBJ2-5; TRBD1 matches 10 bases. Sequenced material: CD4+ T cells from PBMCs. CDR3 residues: CASSRRDRGRIQETQYF. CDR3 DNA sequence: TGTGCCAGCAGCCGTCGGGACAGGGGAAGAATCCAAGAGACCCAGTACTTC.